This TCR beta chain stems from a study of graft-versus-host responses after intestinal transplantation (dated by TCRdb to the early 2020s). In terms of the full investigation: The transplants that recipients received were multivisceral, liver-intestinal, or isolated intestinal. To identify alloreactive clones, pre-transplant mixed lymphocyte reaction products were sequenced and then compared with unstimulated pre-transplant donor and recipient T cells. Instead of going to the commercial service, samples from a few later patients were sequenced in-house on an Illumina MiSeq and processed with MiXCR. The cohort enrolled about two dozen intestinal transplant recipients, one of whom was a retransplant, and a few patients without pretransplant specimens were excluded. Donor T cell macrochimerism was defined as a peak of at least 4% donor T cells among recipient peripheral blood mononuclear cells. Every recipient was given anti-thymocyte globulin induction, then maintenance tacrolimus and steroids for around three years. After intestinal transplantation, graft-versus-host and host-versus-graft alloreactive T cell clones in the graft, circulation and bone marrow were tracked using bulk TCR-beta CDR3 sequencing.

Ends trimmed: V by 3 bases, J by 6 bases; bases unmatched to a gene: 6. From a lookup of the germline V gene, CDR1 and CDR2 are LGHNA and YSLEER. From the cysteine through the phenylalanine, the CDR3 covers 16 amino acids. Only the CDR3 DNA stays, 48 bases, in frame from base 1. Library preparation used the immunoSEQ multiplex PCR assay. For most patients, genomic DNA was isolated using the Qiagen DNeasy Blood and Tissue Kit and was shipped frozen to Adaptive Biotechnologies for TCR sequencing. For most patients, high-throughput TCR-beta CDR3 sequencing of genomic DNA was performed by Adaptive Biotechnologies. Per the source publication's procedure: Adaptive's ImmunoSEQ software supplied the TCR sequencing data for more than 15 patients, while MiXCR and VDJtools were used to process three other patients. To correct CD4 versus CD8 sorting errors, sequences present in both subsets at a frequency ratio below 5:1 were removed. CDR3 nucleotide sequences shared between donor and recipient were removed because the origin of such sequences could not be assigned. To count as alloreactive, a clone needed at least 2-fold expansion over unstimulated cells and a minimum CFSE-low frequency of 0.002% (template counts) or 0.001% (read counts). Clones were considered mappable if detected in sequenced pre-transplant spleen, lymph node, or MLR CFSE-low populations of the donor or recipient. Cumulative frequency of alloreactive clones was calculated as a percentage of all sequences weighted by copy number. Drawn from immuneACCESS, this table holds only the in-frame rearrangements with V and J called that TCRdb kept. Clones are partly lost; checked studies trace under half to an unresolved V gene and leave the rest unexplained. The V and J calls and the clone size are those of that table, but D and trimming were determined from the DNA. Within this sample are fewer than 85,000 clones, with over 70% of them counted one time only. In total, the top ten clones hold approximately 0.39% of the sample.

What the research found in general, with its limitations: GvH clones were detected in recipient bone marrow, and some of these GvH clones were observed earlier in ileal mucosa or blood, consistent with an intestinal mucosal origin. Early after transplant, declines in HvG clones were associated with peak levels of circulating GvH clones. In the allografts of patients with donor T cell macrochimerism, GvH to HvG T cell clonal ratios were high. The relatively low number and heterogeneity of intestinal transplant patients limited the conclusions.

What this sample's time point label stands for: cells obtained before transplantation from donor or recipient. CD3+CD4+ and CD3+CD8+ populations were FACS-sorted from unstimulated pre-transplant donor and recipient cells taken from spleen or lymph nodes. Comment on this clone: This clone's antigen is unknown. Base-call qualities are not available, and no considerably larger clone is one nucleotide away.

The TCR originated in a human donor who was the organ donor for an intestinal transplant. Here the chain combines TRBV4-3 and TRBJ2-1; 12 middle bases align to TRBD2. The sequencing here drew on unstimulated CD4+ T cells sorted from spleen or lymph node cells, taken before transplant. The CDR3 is CASSHLLAGGPNEQFF. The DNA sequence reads TGCGCCAGCAGCCACCTACTAGCGGGGGGCCCCAATGAGCAGTTCTTC.